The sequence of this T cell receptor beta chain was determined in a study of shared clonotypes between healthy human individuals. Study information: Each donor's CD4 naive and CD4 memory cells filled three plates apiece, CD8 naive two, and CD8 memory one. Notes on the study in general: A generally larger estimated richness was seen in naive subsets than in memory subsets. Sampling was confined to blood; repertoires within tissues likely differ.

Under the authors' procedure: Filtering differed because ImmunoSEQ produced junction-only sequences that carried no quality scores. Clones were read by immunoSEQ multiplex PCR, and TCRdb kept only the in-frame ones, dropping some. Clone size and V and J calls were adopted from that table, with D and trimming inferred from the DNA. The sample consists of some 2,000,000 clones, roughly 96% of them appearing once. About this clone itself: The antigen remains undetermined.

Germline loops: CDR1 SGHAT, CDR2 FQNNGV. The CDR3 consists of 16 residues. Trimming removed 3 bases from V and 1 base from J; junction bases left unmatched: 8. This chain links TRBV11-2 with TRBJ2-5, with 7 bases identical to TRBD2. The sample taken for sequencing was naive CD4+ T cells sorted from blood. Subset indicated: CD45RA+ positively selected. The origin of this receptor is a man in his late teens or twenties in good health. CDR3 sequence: CASSFGRASGQETQYF. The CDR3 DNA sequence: TGTGCCAGCAGCTTTGGGCGGGCTAGCGGCCAAGAGACCCAGTACTTC.